This TCR beta chain was identified in a study of blood T cell repertoires in COVID-19. Here immunoSEQ multiplex PCR was the method, and the copy in TCRdb shows in-frame clones only, minus some. This sample has 200,000 to 300,000 clones, with about nine tenths found just once. Trimming took 0 bases from V and 6 from J; bases not matched to a gene: 8. CDR3 length: 15 residues. In germline, CDR1 is PRHDT, CDR2 FYEKMQ (reference sequence). The source of this sequence is a man in his forties who had recovered from COVID-19. The chain joins TRBV13 to TRBJ2-7; TRBD2 matches 7 bases. Sequenced input: peripheral blood. CDR3 sequence (DNA): TGTGCCAGCAGCTTAGGCCTCCCGGCGGGGGTCGAGCAGTACTTC. Protein product: CASSLGLPAGVEQYF.